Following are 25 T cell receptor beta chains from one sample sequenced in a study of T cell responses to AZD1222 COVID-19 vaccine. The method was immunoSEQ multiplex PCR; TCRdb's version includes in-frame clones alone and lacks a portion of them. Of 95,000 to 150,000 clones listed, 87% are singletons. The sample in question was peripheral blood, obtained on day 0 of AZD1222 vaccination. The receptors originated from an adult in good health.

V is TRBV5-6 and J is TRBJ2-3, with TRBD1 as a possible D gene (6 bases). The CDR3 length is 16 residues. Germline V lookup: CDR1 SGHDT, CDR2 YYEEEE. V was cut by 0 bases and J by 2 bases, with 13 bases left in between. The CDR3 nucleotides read TGTGCCAGCAGCTTGGTCGGTTCAGGGGACACAGATACGCAGTATTTT. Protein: CASSLVGSGDTDTQYF.

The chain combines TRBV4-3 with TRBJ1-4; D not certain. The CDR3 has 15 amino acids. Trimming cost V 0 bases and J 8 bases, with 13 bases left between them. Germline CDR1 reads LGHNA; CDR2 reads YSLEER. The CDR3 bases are TGCGCCAGCAGCCAAGATCCACTCTATGGGGAAAAACTGTTTTTT. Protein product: CASSQDPLYGEKLFF.

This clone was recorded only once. The CDR3 nucleotides are TGTGCCAGCAGCAGTTCGACAGGGGGGGCCTACGAGCAGTACTTC. It specifies CASSSSTGGAYEQYF. This chain links TRBV6-5 with TRBJ2-7; 9 bases are a match to TRBD1. This CDR3 comprises 15 residues. The V and J ends lost 6 bases and 2 bases, in that order; junction bases with no gene match: 8. From germline, CDR1 is MNHEY and CDR2 SVGAGI.

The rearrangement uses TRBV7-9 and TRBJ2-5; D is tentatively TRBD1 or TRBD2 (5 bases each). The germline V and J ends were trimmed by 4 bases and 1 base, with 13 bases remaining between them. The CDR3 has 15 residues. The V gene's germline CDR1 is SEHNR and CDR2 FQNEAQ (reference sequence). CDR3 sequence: CASSSTRDPQETQYF. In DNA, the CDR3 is TGTGCCAGCAGCTCAACCAGGGACCCCCAAGAGACCCAGTACTTC.

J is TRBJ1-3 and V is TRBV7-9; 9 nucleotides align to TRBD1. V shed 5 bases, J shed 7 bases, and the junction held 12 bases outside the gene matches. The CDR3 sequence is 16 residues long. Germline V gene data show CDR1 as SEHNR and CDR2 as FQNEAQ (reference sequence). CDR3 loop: CASSLTTGGTGNTIYF. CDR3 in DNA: TGTGCCAGCAGCCTAACGACAGGGGGAACGGGGAACACCATATATTTT.

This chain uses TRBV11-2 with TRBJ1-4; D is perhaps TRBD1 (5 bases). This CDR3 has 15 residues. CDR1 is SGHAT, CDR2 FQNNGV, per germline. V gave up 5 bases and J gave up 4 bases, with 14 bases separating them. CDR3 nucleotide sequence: TGTGCCAGCAGCCCAGGGCTGAGGGGTAATGAAAAACTGTTTTTT. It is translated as CASSPGLRGNEKLFF.

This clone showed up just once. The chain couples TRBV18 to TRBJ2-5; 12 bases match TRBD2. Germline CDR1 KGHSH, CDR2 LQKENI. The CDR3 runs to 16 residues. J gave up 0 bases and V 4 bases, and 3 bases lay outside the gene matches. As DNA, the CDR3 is TGTGCCAGCTCACGACTAGCGGGGGTAAACCAAGAGACCCAGTACTTC. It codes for CASSRLAGVNQETQYF.

This chain's CDR3 is CASTPGQQSYEQYF. The CDR3 DNA sequence: TGTGCCAGCACACCGGGACAGCAATCCTACGAGCAGTACTTC. V is TRBV2 and J is TRBJ2-7; TRBD1 agrees at 7 bases. After removal of 7 bases from V and 1 base from J, the junction contained 7 bases not matched to a gene. Germline V gives CDR1 SNHLY, CDR2 FYNNEI. This CDR3 has 14 residues.

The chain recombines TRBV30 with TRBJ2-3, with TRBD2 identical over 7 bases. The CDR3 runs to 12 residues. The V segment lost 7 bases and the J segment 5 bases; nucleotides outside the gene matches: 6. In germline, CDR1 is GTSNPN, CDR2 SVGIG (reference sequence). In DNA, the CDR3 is TGTGCCTACAGCGGGGCGGGAGATACGCAGTATTTT. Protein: CAYSGAGDTQYF.

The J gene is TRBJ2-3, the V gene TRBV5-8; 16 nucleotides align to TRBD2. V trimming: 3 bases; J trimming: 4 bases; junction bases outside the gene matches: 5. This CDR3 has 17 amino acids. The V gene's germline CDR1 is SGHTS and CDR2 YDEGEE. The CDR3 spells CASSSGTSGGAADTQYF. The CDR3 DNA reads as TGTGCCAGCAGCTCAGGGACTAGCGGGGGGGCAGCAGATACGCAGTATTTT.

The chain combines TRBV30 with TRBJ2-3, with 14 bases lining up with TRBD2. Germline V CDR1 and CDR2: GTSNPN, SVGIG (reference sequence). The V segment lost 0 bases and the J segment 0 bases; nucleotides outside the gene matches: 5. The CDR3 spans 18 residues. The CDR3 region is CAWSVARTSGGSTDTQYF. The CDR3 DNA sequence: TGTGCCTGGAGTGTGGCTCGGACTAGCGGGGGGAGCACAGATACGCAGTATTTT. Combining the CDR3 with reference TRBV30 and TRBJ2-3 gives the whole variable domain SQTIHQWPATLVQPVGSPLSLECTVEGTSNPNLYWYRQAAGRGLQLLFYSVGIGQISSEVPQNLSASRPQDRQFILSSKKLLLSDSGFYLCAWSVARTSGGSTDTQYFGPGTRLTVL.

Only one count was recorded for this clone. CDR3 bases: TGTGCCAGCAGTGGGGACAGTACACATCAGCCCCAGCATTTT. Encoded protein: CASSGDSTHQPQHF. The chain has TRBV2 and TRBJ1-5; 7 bases agree with TRBD1. The germline V gene encodes CDR1 SNHLY and CDR2 FYNNEI. The CDR3 runs to 14 residues. Trimming took 4 bases from V and 5 from J; bases not matched to a gene: 5. The full variable domain, rest sourced from reference TRBV2 and TRBJ1-5, is EPEVTQTPSHQVTQMGQEVILRCVPISNHLYFYWYRQILGQKVEFLVSFYNNEISEKSEIFDDQFSVERPDGSNFTLKIRSTKLEDSAMYFCASSGDSTHQPQHFGDGTRLSIL.

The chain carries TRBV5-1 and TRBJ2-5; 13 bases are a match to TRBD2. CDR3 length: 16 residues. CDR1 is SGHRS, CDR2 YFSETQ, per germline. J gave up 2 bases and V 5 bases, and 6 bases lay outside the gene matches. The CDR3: CASRPGLAGIQETQYF. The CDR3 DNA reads TGCGCCAGCAGACCGGGACTAGCGGGGATACAAGAGACCCAGTACTTC.

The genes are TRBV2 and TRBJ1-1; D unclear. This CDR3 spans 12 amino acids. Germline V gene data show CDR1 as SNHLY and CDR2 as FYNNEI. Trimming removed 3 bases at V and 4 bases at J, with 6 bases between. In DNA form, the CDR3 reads TGTGCCAGCAGTGAGGGCAGCACTGAAGCTTTCTTT. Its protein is CASSEGSTEAFF.

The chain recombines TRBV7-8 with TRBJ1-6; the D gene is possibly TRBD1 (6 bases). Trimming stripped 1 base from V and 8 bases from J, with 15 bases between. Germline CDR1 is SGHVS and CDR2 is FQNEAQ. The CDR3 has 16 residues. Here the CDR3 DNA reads TGTGCCAGCAGCTTAGAGGGACACCTAACCGATTCACCCCTCCACTTT. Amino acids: CASSLEGHLTDSPLHF.

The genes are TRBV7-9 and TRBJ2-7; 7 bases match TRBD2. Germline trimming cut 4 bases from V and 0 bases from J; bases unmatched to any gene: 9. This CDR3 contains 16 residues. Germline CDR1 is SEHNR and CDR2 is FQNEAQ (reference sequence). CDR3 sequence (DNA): TGTGCCAGCAGCTCTCCCGGGGGAGGGTCCTCCTACGAGCAGTACTTC. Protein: CASSSPGGGSSYEQYF.

CDR3 protein: CASSPQGATGGYTF. For the CDR3, the DNA is TGTGCCAGCAGCCCACAGGGGGCCACGGGGGGCTACACCTTC. The V call is TRBV14, the J call TRBJ1-2, with 9 bases identical to TRBD1. Germline assignment: CDR1 SGHDN and CDR2 FVKESK. There are 14 residues in the CDR3. V was pared by 4 bases and J by 8 bases, with 8 bases of the junction left unmatched.

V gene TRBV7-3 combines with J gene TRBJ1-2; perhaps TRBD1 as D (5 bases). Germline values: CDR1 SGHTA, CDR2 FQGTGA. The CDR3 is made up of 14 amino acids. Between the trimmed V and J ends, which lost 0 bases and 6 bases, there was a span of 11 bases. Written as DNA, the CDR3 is TGTGCCAGCAGCTTAACGGGGCGGGGAGATGGCTACACCTTC. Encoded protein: CASSLTGRGDGYTF.

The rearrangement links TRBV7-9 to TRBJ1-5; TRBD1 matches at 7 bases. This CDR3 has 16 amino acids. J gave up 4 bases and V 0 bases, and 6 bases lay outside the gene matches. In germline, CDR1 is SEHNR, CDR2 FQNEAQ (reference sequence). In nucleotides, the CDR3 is TGTGCCAGCAGCTTAGCCGGACAGGACTGGAATCAGCCCCAGCATTTT. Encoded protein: CASSLAGQDWNQPQHF.

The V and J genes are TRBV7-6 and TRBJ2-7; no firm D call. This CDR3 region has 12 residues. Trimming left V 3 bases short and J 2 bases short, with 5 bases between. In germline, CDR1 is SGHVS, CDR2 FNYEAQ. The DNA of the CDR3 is TGTGCCAGCAGCTTGCACCCCTACGAGCAGTACTTC. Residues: CASSLHPYEQYF.

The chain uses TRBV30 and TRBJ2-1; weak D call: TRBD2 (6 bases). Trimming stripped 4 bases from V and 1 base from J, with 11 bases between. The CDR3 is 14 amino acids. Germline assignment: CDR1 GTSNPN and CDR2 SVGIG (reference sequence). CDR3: CAWTRGASYNEQFF. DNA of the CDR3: TGTGCCTGGACCCGCGGGGCTTCCTACAATGAGCAGTTCTTC.

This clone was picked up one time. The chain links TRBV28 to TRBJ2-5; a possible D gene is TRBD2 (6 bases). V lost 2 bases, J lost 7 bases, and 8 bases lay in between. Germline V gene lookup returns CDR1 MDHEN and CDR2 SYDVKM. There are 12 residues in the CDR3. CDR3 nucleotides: TGTGCCAGCAGTTTAGGGGGGAGGACCCAGTACTTC. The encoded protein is CASSLGGRTQYF.

The DNA of the CDR3 is TGTGCCAGCAGCCAAGAAGCAGGGAAGGGCACTGAAGCTTTCTTT. Translated: CASSQEAGKGTEAFF. V and J are TRBV4-2 and TRBJ1-1; weak D call: TRBD1 (5 bases). The V end lost 0 bases, the J end lost 4 bases, and 12 bases lay between the germline ends. Germline V gene data show CDR1 as LGHNA and CDR2 as YNFKEQ. There are 15 residues in the CDR3.

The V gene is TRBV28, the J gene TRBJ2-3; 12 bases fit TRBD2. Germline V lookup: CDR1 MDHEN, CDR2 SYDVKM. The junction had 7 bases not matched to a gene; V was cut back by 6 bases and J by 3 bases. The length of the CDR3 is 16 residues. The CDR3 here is CASRETSGSGTDTQYF. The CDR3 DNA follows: TGTGCCAGCAGGGAGACTAGCGGGAGTGGGACAGATACGCAGTATTTT.

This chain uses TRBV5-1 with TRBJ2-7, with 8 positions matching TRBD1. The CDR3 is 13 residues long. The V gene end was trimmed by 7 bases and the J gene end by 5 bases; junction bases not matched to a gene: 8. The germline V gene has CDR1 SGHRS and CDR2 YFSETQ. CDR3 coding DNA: TGCGCCAGCGGACAGGGAGGTTTGAACGAGCAGTACTTC. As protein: CASGQGGLNEQYF.